A single T cell receptor beta chain is shown here with its context. This clonotype occurred a few times. Its antigen is not yet known. Nothing much larger sits one base from this clone, and base qualities are not available. The data were taken from a study of T cell repertoires in cytomegalovirus infection (dated by TCRdb to the late 2010s). About the investigation overall: Donor HLA type was relevant to the analysis, as public TCR beta signatures indicated carriage of CMV infection together with the matching HLA type.

TCRdb records Illumina HiSeq 1500 as the sequencer. In-frame beta chains were kept once TCRdb had trimmed the public reads at Q25 with fastp and called clones with MiXCR. Under each unique CDR3 protein, matching rows form one entry showing the most common genes and DNA. The sample has about 740,000 distinct CDR3 sequences on record, 35% to 45% of them singletons. The ten largest clonotypes hold around 3% of the sample. V gives up 0 bases and J gives up 3 bases, and the segment between their germline ends measures 12 bases. The germline V gene (reference sequence) specifies DFQATT as CDR1 and SNEGSKA as CDR2. The cysteine opens and the phenylalanine closes a CDR3 of 15 amino acids. The kept DNA is CDR3 alone, 45 bases in frame from the first base. On the study overall, not on this receptor specifically: The ex vivo response was dominated by HLA-C-restricted CMV-specific TCR beta clonotypes, which also provided the single most frequent clonotype in two of eight donors. In both this cohort and an independent 352-donor cohort, the cumulative frequency of public TCR beta family members distinguished carriers of CMV infection plus the relevant HLA type.

Sequenced input: PBMCs. The TCR comes from a human donor in good health (CMV status not recorded). Some clones in this sample may be carry-over from other donors' samples. The chain couples TRBV20-1 to TRBJ2-4; no D gene call is confident. The CDR3 sequence is CSARDETTNKNIQYF. DNA sequence: TGCAGTGCTAGAGATGAAACAACTAACAAAAACATTCAGTACTTC.